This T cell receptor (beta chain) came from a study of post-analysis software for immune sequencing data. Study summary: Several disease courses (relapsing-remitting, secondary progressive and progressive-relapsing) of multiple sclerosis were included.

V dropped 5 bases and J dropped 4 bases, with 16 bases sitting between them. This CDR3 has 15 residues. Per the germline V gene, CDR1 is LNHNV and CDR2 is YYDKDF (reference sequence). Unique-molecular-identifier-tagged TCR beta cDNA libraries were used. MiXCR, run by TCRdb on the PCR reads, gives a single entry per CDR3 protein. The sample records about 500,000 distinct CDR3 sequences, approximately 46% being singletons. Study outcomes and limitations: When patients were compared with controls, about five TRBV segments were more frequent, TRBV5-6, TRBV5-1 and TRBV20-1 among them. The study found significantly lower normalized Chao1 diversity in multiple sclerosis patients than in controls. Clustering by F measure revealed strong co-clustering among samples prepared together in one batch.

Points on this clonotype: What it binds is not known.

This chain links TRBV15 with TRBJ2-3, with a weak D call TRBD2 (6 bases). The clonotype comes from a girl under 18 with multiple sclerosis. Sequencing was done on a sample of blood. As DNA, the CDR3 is TGTGCCACCAGCGTCCCTTCGACGGGAGCAGATACGCAGTATTTT. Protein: CATSVPSTGADTQYF.